The clone carrying this TCR beta chain was seen a handful of times. The antigen is undetermined. The data originate from a study of cytotoxic CD8 clonotypes in ibrutinib-treated CLL. The CDR3 consists of 15 residues. The germline CDR1 and CDR2 sequences are SEHNR and FQNEAQ (reference sequence). The V gene end was trimmed by 3 bases and the J gene end by 4 bases; junction bases not matched to a gene: 4. Produced via immunoSEQ multiplex PCR; TCRdb's table is partial and in-frame only. The profile shows 150,000 to 200,000 clones, about 88% of them singletons. Regarding the study as a whole: Relative to age-matched healthy donors, clonality at baseline was higher, and it tracked circulating CD8+ T-cell counts.

This clonotype was sampled from a human donor with chronic lymphocytic leukemia. This chain uses TRBV7-9 with TRBJ2-2, with TRBD2 matching 8 bases. This material consisted of PBMCs, taken at disease progression, from a patient treated with ibrutinib. The CDR3 DNA is TGTGCCAGCAGCTTCCCCGGGACTAGCACCGGGGAGCTGTTTTTT. Amino acid sequence: CASSFPGTSTGELFF.